This entry concerns a single T cell receptor (beta chain). Its antigen is currently unknown. The data derive from a study of T cells expressing NK-cell markers. On the study more broadly: Among eight sequenced donors, seven carried HCMV seropositivity while one was seronegative.

TCRdb re-called the 5' RACE reads and catalogs CDR3 proteins one per entry, DNA excluded. The table gives about 160,000 distinct CDR3 sequences; the top ten clones make up 20% of it. The CDR3 totals 19 residues. Germline CDR1 reads SGHDN; CDR2 reads FVKESK. Study-wide findings and caveats: In a few donors, dominant clonotypes made up about 25-60.1% of CD3+CD56-NKG2C+ cells.

The sequence was obtained from a man between 18 and 69 years old in good health. The V and J genes are TRBV14 and TRBJ2-6; TCRdb's D call, TRBD1, is unchecked because there is no DNA. Sequencing was done on a sample of blood T cells: a sorted CD56 or NKG2C T cell subset, CD4+ or CD8+ T cells, or bulk PBMC T cells (not recorded which). This CDR3 is CASSPHVGLGRGGANVLTF. Full variable domain (missing parts from reference TRBV14 and TRBJ2-6): EAGVTQFPSHSVIEKGQTVTLRCDPISGHDNLYWYRRVMGKEIKFLLHFVKESKQDESGMPNNRFLAERTGGTYSTLKVQPAELEDSGVYFCASSPHVGLGRGGANVLTFGAGSRLTVL.